The 10 T cell receptor beta chains reported below all come from one sample, sequenced in a study of T-cell memory formation after mild COVID-19 (dated by TCRdb to about 2021). Library preparation used 5' RACE. Sequencing was performed on an Illumina NovaSeq 6000. TCRdb took the public reads, trimmed them with fastp at Q25, ran MiXCR for clone calling and kept in-frame beta chains. Here each entry gathers all rows of one CDR3 protein and keeps the most common genes and DNA. In all, the sample holds some 350,000 distinct CDR3 sequences, and over 10% of those were seen once. About 22% of the sample lies in the top ten. The sequencing input was PBMCs or a T cell subset sorted from them (not recorded which). The receptor set was obtained from a young man who had mild COVID-19 (a few samples of this study predate the infection). The sample titles of this study are shuffled in the database, so cell type and time point are left out; the donor was told from shared clones.

This clonotype was found a few times. The rearrangement joins TRBV21-1 to TRBJ2-4; the DNA was not used to check the table's D call, TRBD1. TRBV21-1 represents a pseudogene. The CDR3 is 16 residues long. CDR3 sequence (DNA): TGTGCCAGCAGGGGGACAGGTAGCGTCCTCAAAAACATTCAGTACTTC. Protein: CASRGTGSVLKNIQYF.

The chain joins TRBV4-2 to TRBJ2-3; D unresolved. Germline V gene sequence: CDR1 LGHNA, CDR2 YNFKEQ. The CDR3 runs 15 residues. V was cut by 0 bases and J by 5 bases, with 12 bases left in between. The CDR3 DNA follows: TGTGCCAGCAGCCAAGATCCAGCCCACGGAGATACGCAGTATTTT. Amino acid sequence: CASSQDPAHGDTQYF.

This clonotype was counted only a few times. The chain couples TRBV7-2 to TRBJ2-3, with TRBD2 matching 8 bases. From germline, CDR1 is SGHTA and CDR2 FQGNSA. The CDR3 has 15 amino acids. V lost 5 bases and J lost 4; bases outside the gene matches: 8. Written as DNA, the CDR3 is TGTGCCAGCAGCCCCCAGCGGGGGAGGGCAGATACGCAGTATTTT. It encodes CASSPQRGRADTQYF.

This clonotype appeared a few times. One end of the junction does not line up with germline, which may come from a read error. The rearrangement uses TRBV7-7 and TRBJ2-2, with 11 bases that match TRBD1. Germline assignment: CDR1 SSHAT and CDR2 FNYEAQ (reference sequence). This CDR3 has 14 amino acids. The CDR3 spells CASSRDRGYGELFF. DNA for the CDR3: TGTGCTAGCAGCCGGGACAGGGGGTATGGGGAGCTGTTTTTT. Full variable domain (missing parts from reference TRBV7-7 and TRBJ2-2): GAGVSQSPRYKVTKRGQDVTLRCDPISSHATLYWYQQALGQGPEFLTYFNYEAQPDKSGLPSDRFSAERPEGSISTLTIQRTEQRDSAMYRCASSRDRGYGELFFGEGSRLTVL.

This clonotype was seen at least ten times. The chain has TRBV4-3 and TRBJ1-6, with D uncertain. Trimming removed 0 bases from V and 7 bases from J, with 10 bases in between. Looked up from germline, CDR1 is LGHNA and CDR2 is YSLEER. This CDR3 region has 15 residues. CDR3 protein: CASSQDPGWNSPLHF. The CDR3 bases are TGCGCCAGCAGCCAAGATCCAGGCTGGAATTCACCCCTCCACTTT.

This clonotype was detected only a few times. The rearrangement links TRBV27 to TRBJ2-1; D may be TRBD2 (6 bases). The CDR3 is 16 residues long. Between the trimmed V and J ends, which lost 0 bases and 8 bases, there was a span of 17 bases. From germline, CDR1 is MNHEY and CDR2 SMNVEV (reference sequence). The CDR3 is CASSLSTRGKRDEQFF. CDR3 sequence (DNA): TGTGCCAGCAGTTTATCTACACGGGGAAAGCGGGATGAGCAGTTCTTC.

This clonotype appeared a few times. The chain is built from TRBV2 and TRBJ2-3, with D uncertain. Trimming cost V 7 bases and J 1 base, with 9 bases left between them. The V gene's germline CDR1 is SNHLY and CDR2 FYNNEI. CDR3 length: 13 residues. The CDR3 bases are TGTGCCAGCACCTCCGCCCGCACAGATACGCAGTATTTT. Translated, it gives CASTSARTDTQYF.

The rearrangement links TRBV4-1 to TRBJ2-5, with 7 bases lining up with TRBD1. V lost 1 base, J lost 4 bases, and 15 bases stayed unmatched. The CDR3 spans 18 residues. Germline V gene lookup returns CDR1 MGHRA and CDR2 YSYEKL. CDR3 sequence (DNA): TGCGCCAGCAGCCAAGTCTGGGACAGAGATAGGATAAGAGAGACCCAGTACTTC. This sequence encodes CASSQVWDRDRIRETQYF.

The chain combines TRBV4-3 with TRBJ2-1; 11 bases match TRBD1. This CDR3 has 16 residues. With V trimmed by 4 bases and J by 2 bases, 4 bases remained unmatched. CDR1 and CDR2 (germline): LGHNA, YSLEER. The CDR3 loop reads CASSRDRGTTYNEQFF. CDR3 coding DNA: TGCGCCAGCAGCCGGGACAGGGGGACCACCTACAATGAGCAGTTCTTC.

This clonotype was counted between two and nine times. The chain joins TRBV2 to TRBJ1-3; 9 nucleotides agree with TRBD1. The CDR3 covers 14 residues. CDR1 and CDR2 from the germline V gene are SNHLY and FYNNEI. V was clipped by 8 bases and J by 4 bases; unmatched bases: 6. The CDR3 region is CASRRQGVGNTIYF. The CDR3 DNA sequence: TGTGCCAGCCGACGACAGGGGGTAGGAAACACCATATATTTT.